The sequence of this T cell receptor beta chain was determined in a study of T cell repertoires in cytomegalovirus infection. Trimming took 1 base from V and 4 from J; bases not matched to a gene: 4. The CDR3 contains 15 residues. Germline V CDR1 and CDR2: SGHNT, YENEEA. TCRdb ran MiXCR on the reads and lists one entry per CDR3 protein. The data contain 450,000 to 550,000 distinct CDR3 sequences, about 15% of them singletons. This clonotype was counted only a few times. The J gene is TRBJ2-3, the V gene TRBV11-3; 8 bases agree with TRBD2. The sequenced sample consisted of CD8+ T cells from PBMCs. This TCR came from a human donor in good health (CMV status not recorded). Some clones in this sample may be carry-over from other donors' samples. CDR3 loop: CASSLGRGVADTQYF. The CDR3 DNA is TGTGCCAGCAGCTTAGGGCGGGGGGTGGCAGATACGCAGTATTTT. Full variable domain (outside the CDR3, taken from reference TRBV11-3 and TRBJ2-3): EAGVVQSPRYKIIEKKQPVAFWCNPISGHNTLYWYLQNLGQGPELLIRYENEEAVDDSQLPKDRFSAERLKGVDSTLKIQPAELGDSAVYLCASSLGRGVADTQYFGPGTRLTVL.